The present T cell receptor (beta chain) was sequenced within a study of CD8+CD57+ T cells in acquired aplastic anemia. In the case of this clonotype: At one boundary the junction diverges from the germline segment, which might be a read error.

In patients chosen for sequencing, flow cytometry had shown CD8+CD57+ cell expansion. Germline V gene lookup returns CDR1 DFQATT and CDR2 SNEGSKA (reference sequence). The CDR3 spans 14 residues. Researchers used genomic DNA as the template to profile TCR beta VDJ and CDR3. Via MiXCR, TCRdb re-called the reads, giving one row per CDR3 protein. The table has about 160,000 distinct CDR3 sequences, 71% seen once. The chain combines TRBV20-1 with TRBJ2-7, with D possibly being TRBD1 or TRBD2 (5 bases each). The sample consisted of sorted CD4+, CD8+, or CD8+CD57+ T cells (not recorded which) from PBMCs. The origin of this receptor is a human donor with aplastic anemia. The DNA of the CDR3 is TGCAGTGCTAGAGAGGGCGGTCCTCGGGACGAGCAGCACTTC. Encoded protein: CSAREGGPRDEQHF.